One and the same sample provided the 27 T cell receptor beta chains below, sequenced in a study of T cell repertoires in aging, cancer and after chemotherapy. Peripheral blood genomic DNA, not sorted cells or RNA, was the template. A mixed TRB-A/B primer pool amplified rearranged TRB by multiplex touch-down PCR. TCRdb called the multiplex PCR reads again in MiXCR, with one record for every CDR3 protein. The sample lists more than 2,500 distinct CDR3 sequences, 33% occurring once. Sequencing was carried out using blood. The receptors derive from a human donor with a solid tumor.

This clonotype was picked up a small number of times. This CDR3 reads CASSTQGEDYGYTF. The CDR3 nucleotides are TGTGCCAGTAGTACGCAGGGAGAGGACTATGGCTACACCTTC. The rearrangement uses TRBV19 and TRBJ1-2; D might be TRBD1 (5 bases). Germline values: CDR1 LNHDA, CDR2 SQIVND (reference sequence). V lost 4 bases and J lost 3, with 12 bases in between. This CDR3 is built from 14 residues.

This clonotype was seen more than once but under ten times. J is TRBJ1-2 and V is TRBV18, with 7 bases aligning to TRBD1. Germline CDR1 is KGHSH and CDR2 is LQKENI. This CDR3 contains 17 residues. J was trimmed by 6 bases and V by 0 bases; bases with no gene match: 13. Here the CDR3 DNA reads TGTGCCAGCTCACCACCTAAATGGGAGGACAGGAACCATGGCTACACCTTC. Translation: CASSPPKWEDRNHGYTF. The entire variable domain, with the rest obtained from reference TRBV18 and TRBJ1-2, is as follows: NAGVMQNPRHLVRRRGQEARLRCSPMKGHSHVYWYRQLPEEGLKFMVYLQKENIIDESGMPKERFSAEFPKEGPSILRIQQVVRGDSAAYFCASSPPKWEDRNHGYTFGSGTRLTVV.

This clonotype is judged medium-sized (0.01 to 0.1%). This chain uses TRBV29-1 with TRBJ2-1; possible D gene TRBD1, 5 bases. The CDR3 spans 14 residues. CDR1 is SQVTM and CDR2 is ANQGSEA in the germline V gene. The V and J ends lost 5 bases and 0 bases respectively, with 11 bases between them. The CDR3 bases are TGCAGCGTTCAGGGTATGGGCTCCTACAATGAGCAGTTCTTC. Protein: CSVQGMGSYNEQFF.

The chain joins TRBV7-6 to TRBJ1-1; D is possibly TRBD1 (5 bases). The germline CDR1 and CDR2 sequences are SGHVS and FNYEAQ. This CDR3 region has 13 residues. Trimming removed 1 base at V and 7 bases at J, with 10 bases between. The CDR3 nucleotides are TGTGCCAGCAGCTTAGGGGGGAGAGATGAAGCTTTCTTT. It is translated as CASSLGGRDEAFF.

This clonotype was recorded a few times. The chain carries TRBV6-5 and TRBJ2-1; D is undetermined. The CDR3 consists of 15 residues. The V end was cut by 1 base, the J end by 4 bases, with 11 bases between. Germline CDR1 is MNHEY and CDR2 is SVGAGI. The CDR3 loop reads CASSYLPTGYNEQFF. Here the CDR3 DNA reads TGTGCCAGCAGTTACTTGCCAACTGGTTACAATGAGCAGTTCTTC.

In its sample, this clonotype was seen a few times. The V call is TRBV15, the J call TRBJ2-7, with 9 nucleotides matching TRBD1. Germline V gene data show CDR1 as LNHNV and CDR2 as YYDKDF (reference sequence). This CDR3 has 16 residues. Unmatched junction bases numbered 7, after V lost 3 bases and J lost 1 base. CDR3 DNA: TGTGCCACCAGCAGGGACAGGGGTTTCGGTTCCTACGAGCAGTACTTC. Residues: CATSRDRGFGSYEQYF.

The rearrangement joins TRBV19 to TRBJ1-6, with 8 bases aligning to TRBD1. The CDR3 consists of 16 residues. Per germline, CDR1 LNHDA and CDR2 SQIVND (reference sequence). V was clipped by 5 bases and J by 8 bases; unmatched bases: 11. The CDR3 is CASSLGVGDRYSPLHF. The CDR3 nucleotides are TGTGCCAGTAGTCTAGGAGTCGGGGACAGGTATTCACCCCTCCACTTT.

This clonotype is termed medium-sized. The chain recombines TRBV19 with TRBJ1-2, with 12 bases that match TRBD1. CDR3 length: 16 residues. CDR1 is LNHDA, CDR2 SQIVND, per germline (reference sequence). The junction had 8 bases not matched to a gene; V was cut back by 4 bases and J by 5 bases. CDR3 in DNA: TGTGCCAGTAGTAGGGGACAGGGGGCGAATCTGTATGGCTACACCTTC. As protein: CASSRGQGANLYGYTF.

The rearrangement uses TRBV5-6 and TRBJ1-4, with 10 bases identical to TRBD1. Germline trimming cut 3 bases from V and 7 bases from J; bases unmatched to any gene: 9. The CDR3 spans 16 residues. Germline V gene lookup returns CDR1 SGHDT and CDR2 YYEEEE. CDR3 DNA sequence: TGTGCCAGCAGCTCCCGGGACAGGGGCCGGCTTGAAAAACTGTTTTTT. Residues: CASSSRDRGRLEKLFF. Combining the CDR3 with reference TRBV5-6 and TRBJ1-4 gives the whole variable domain DAGVTQSPTHLIKTRGQQVTLRCSPKSGHDTVSWYQQALGQGPQFIFQYYEEEERQRGNFPDRFSGHQFPNYSSELNVNALLLGDSALYLCASSSRDRGRLEKLFFGSGTQLSVL.

Concerning this clonotype itself: A much larger clone is a single base away; this may be a read error. The rearrangement uses TRBV6-5 and TRBJ2-3; D gene ambiguous. The CDR3 sequence is 12 residues long. With 7 bases removed from V and 4 bases from J, the gap between germline ends came to 9 bases. Germline V lookup: CDR1 MNHEY, CDR2 SVGAGI. The CDR3 loop is CASITPPDTQYF. The DNA of the CDR3 is TGTGCCAGCATAACGCCCCCAGATACGCAGTATTTT.

A remark on this clonotype: A read error may account for a junction end that differs from germline. The J gene is TRBJ2-2, the V gene TRBV12-3 or TRBV12-4; either TRBD1 or TRBD2 may supply D (5 bases each). The CDR3 loop spans 13 amino acids. The CDR3 spells CASRSQGTGELIF. The DNA of the CDR3 is TGTGCCAGCAGGTCCCAGGGCACCGGGGAGCTGATTTTT.

This chain connects TRBV19 to TRBJ1-2, with 10 bases that match TRBD1. Losses at the gene ends were 5 bases for V and 5 bases for J; bases not matched to a gene: 5. The germline V gene encodes CDR1 LNHDA and CDR2 SQIVND (reference sequence). The CDR3 consists of 14 residues. CDR3 DNA: TGTGCCAGTAGTGGGGACAGGGGCGAGTATGGCTACACCTTC. This encodes CASSGDRGEYGYTF. Full variable domain (missing parts from reference TRBV19 and TRBJ1-2): DGGITQSPKYLFRKEGQNVTLSCEQNLNHDAMYWYRQDPGQGLRLIYYSQIVNDFQKGDIAEGYSVSREKKESFPLTVTSAQKNPTAFYLCASSGDRGEYGYTFGSGTRLTVV.

As to this clonotype: The junction and the germline gene differ at one end; a read error may be behind it. The V and J genes are TRBV7-6 and TRBJ2-1; D remains ambiguous. Germline CDR1 SGHVS, CDR2 FNYEAQ. This CDR3 spans 15 amino acids. CDR3 sequence: CASSSGSPSYNEQFF. The CDR3 nucleotides are TGTGCTAGCAGCTCGGGTAGTCCTAGCTACAATGAGCAGTTCTTC.

This clonotype was observed a single time. V usage is TRBV27 and J usage is TRBJ2-7; D possibly corresponds to TRBD1 (5 bases). Germline V gene data show CDR1 as MNHEY and CDR2 as SMNVEV (reference sequence). The CDR3 has 14 amino acids. V was cut by 7 bases and J by 7 bases, with 20 bases left in between. CDR3 loop: CASKHPTVPNEQYF. The CDR3 DNA sequence: TGTGCCAGCAAACATCCGACAGTACCCAATGAGCAGTACTTC.

The V gene is TRBV20-1, the J gene TRBJ1-5; D ambiguous. Trimming removed 4 bases at V and 4 bases at J, with 14 bases between. Germline lookup yields CDR1 DFQATT and CDR2 SNEGSKA (reference sequence). The CDR3 is 14 amino acids. CDR3 bases: TGCAGTGCTAACACCGGGGAGAGAAATCAGCCCCAGCATTTT. Protein product: CSANTGERNQPQHF.

The chain is built from TRBV28 and TRBJ2-3; the match to TRBD1 covers 9 bases. This CDR3 comprises 13 residues. V trimming: 9 bases; J trimming: 1 base; junction bases outside the gene matches: 2. Germline V lookup: CDR1 MDHEN, CDR2 SYDVKM. The CDR3 nucleotides read TGTGCCAGTAGGACAGGGGGCACAGATACGCAGTATTTT. The encoded protein is CASRTGGTDTQYF.

The chain joins TRBV5-1 to TRBJ1-3; 9 nucleotides agree with TRBD1. This CDR3 is 16 amino acids long. CDR1 is SGHRS and CDR2 is YFSETQ in the germline V gene. After removal of 3 bases from V and 3 bases from J, the junction contained 7 bases not matched to a gene. The DNA of the CDR3 is TGCGCCAGCAGCTACGGGACAGGGCTAGGTGGAAACACCATATATTTT. This sequence encodes CASSYGTGLGGNTIYF.

CDR3 loop: CASTLSGANVLTF. The CDR3, as DNA: TGCGCCAGCACCCTTTCTGGGGCCAACGTCCTGACTTTC. V usage is TRBV5-1 and J usage is TRBJ2-6; no clear D. The germline V gene has CDR1 SGHRS and CDR2 YFSETQ. V was clipped by 6 bases and J by 1 base, with 5 bases between them. The CDR3 is 13 residues long.

V and J are TRBV6-5 and TRBJ1-3; 8 positions agree with TRBD1. The CDR3 sequence is 16 residues long. The germline gives CDR1 MNHEY, CDR2 SVGAGI. After removal of 6 bases from V and 4 bases from J, the junction contained 11 bases not matched to a gene. The CDR3 here is CASRPNQGATGNTIYF. The CDR3 coding sequence is TGTGCCAGCAGACCAAACCAGGGGGCAACGGGAAACACCATATATTTT.

The CDR3, as DNA: TGTGCCAGTAGCCAGAGCCTCTCTGGAAACACCATATATTTT. As protein: CASSQSLSGNTIYF. The V and J genes are TRBV6-5 and TRBJ1-3; no clear D gene. The germline V gene encodes CDR1 MNHEY and CDR2 SVGAGI. V was pared by 9 bases and J by 0 bases, with 12 bases between. The CDR3 totals 14 residues.

The rearrangement links TRBV19 to TRBJ2-1, with 11 bases fitting TRBD2. Germline V CDR1 and CDR2: LNHDA, SQIVND (reference sequence). J gave up 2 bases and V 7 bases, and 10 bases lay outside the gene matches. The CDR3 sequence is 17 residues long. The CDR3 DNA follows: TGTGCCAGTAATCGGGGGGTGACTAGCGGGGCCTACAATGAGCAGTTCTTC. This encodes CASNRGVTSGAYNEQFF.

This clonotype qualifies as medium-sized. The chain employs TRBV29-1 and TRBJ1-1, with D possibly TRBD1 on 6 matching bases. V lost 3 bases to trimming and J lost 1 base, with 12 bases between them. Germline CDR1 SQVTM, CDR2 ANQGSEA. This CDR3 spans 14 amino acids. CDR3 residues: CSVERTVKNTEAFF. For the CDR3, the DNA is TGCAGCGTTGAGAGGACAGTTAAGAACACTGAAGCTTTCTTT.

This clonotype was seen more than once but under ten times. The rearrangement uses TRBV7-9 and TRBJ2-7; TRBD1 agrees at 8 bases. The germline gives CDR1 SEHNR, CDR2 FQNEAQ (reference sequence). This CDR3 is built from 17 residues. J gave up 3 bases and V 5 bases, and 15 bases lay outside the gene matches. The DNA for the CDR3 is TGTGCCAGCAGCCAAAGCCTACCTTGGACAGGGTACTACGAGCAGTACGTC. Translated, it gives CASSQSLPWTGYYEQYV.

The chain carries TRBV12-3 or TRBV12-4 and TRBJ2-7; 9 nucleotides match TRBD2. V was pared by 3 bases and J by 3 bases, with 3 bases of the junction left unmatched. The CDR3 runs 14 residues. CDR3 in amino acids: CASSFWRGGYEQYV. The CDR3 DNA is TGTGCCAGCAGTTTCTGGCGGGGGGGCTACGAGCAGTACGTC.

By share, this clonotype ranks as medium-sized (0.01 to 0.1%). This chain joins TRBV19 and TRBJ2-1; possible D gene TRBD1, 6 bases. This CDR3 is 13 amino acids long. Germline assignment: CDR1 LNHDA and CDR2 SQIVND (reference sequence). V lost 6 bases and J lost 1, with 7 bases in between. The CDR3 nucleotides read TGTGCCAGTAGGACAGGTTCCTACAATGAGCAGTTCTTC. Its translation: CASRTGSYNEQFF. Complete variable domain (other parts from reference TRBV19 and TRBJ2-1): DGGITQSPKYLFRKEGQNVTLSCEQNLNHDAMYWYRQDPGQGLRLIYYSQIVNDFQKGDIAEGYSVSREKKESFPLTVTSAQKNPTAFYLCASRTGSYNEQFFGPGTRLTVL.

The chain carries TRBV6-6 and TRBJ1-3; 7 bases match TRBD1. V was pared by 6 bases and J by 2 bases, with 7 bases of the junction left unmatched. Looked up from germline, CDR1 is MNHNY and CDR2 is SVGAGI (reference sequence). CDR3 length: 15 amino acids. The CDR3 nucleotides read TGTGCCAGCAGAATTCAAACAGGGGCTGGAAACACCATATATTTT. Protein sequence: CASRIQTGAGNTIYF.

The rearrangement uses TRBV29-1 and TRBJ1-2, with 9 bases identical to TRBD1. The CDR3 runs to 13 residues. The germline CDR1 and CDR2 sequences are SQVTM and ANQGSEA. V lost 5 bases and J lost 4; bases outside the gene matches: 5. The CDR3 nucleotides read TGCAGCGTTTTCGGGACAGGGTTCTATGGCTACACCTTC. As protein: CSVFGTGFYGYTF.